This record looks at one T cell receptor (beta chain) sequence and its context. The sample belongs to a study of blood T cell repertoires in COVID-19. For the study at large: PBMCs, B-cell-depleted T cells, or T cells were the source of the cDNA or gDNA that made up the material.

As originally analysed: Researchers report that nucleated cell counts were estimated from reference gene primer amplification. Profiling relied on immunoSEQ multiplex PCR, and the TCRdb table lists in-frame clones only, not all of them. V, J and clone size are those of that table, while D and trimming were read from the DNA. This table holds some 380,000 clones, approximately 89% found once. The germline V and J ends were trimmed by 0 bases and 2 bases, with 17 bases remaining between them. The CDR3 sequence is 17 residues long. Germline CDR1 is ENHRY and CDR2 is SYGVKD. Which cohort a participant joined came from the clinical history participants gave.

The TCR sequence derives from a man younger than 40 who had recovered from COVID-19. Sample: PBMCs or T cells enriched from blood (not recorded which). The rearrangement joins TRBV10-3 to TRBJ2-7; possible D gene TRBD1, 6 bases. The CDR3 nucleotides read TGTGCCATCAGTGAGTCGGAGGACAGAACGAGGACCTACGAGCAGTACTTC. This translates into CAISESEDRTRTYEQYF.